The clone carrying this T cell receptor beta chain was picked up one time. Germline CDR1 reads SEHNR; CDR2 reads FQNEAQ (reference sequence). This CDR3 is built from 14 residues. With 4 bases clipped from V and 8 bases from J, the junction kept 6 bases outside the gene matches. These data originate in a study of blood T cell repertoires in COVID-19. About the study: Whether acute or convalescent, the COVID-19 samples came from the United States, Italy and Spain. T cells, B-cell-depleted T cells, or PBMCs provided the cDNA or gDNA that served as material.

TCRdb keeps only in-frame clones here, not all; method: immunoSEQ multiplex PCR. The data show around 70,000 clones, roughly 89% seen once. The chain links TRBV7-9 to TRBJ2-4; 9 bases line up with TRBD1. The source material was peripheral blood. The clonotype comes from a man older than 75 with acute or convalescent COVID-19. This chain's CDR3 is CASSSTGGADIQYF. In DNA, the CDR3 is TGTGCCAGCAGCTCCACAGGGGGCGCGGACATTCAGTACTTC.